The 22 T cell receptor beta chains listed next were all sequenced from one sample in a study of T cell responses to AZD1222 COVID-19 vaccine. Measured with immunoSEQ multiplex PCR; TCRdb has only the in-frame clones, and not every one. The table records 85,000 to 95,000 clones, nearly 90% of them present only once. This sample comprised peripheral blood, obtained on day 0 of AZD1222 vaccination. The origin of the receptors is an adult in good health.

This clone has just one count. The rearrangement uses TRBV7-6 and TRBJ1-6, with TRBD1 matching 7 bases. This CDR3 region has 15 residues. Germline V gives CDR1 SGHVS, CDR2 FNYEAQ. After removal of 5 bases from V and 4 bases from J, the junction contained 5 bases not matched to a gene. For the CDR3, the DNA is TGTGCCAGCAGCCAACAGGGGCGATATAATTCACCCCTCCACTTT. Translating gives CASSQQGRYNSPLHF.

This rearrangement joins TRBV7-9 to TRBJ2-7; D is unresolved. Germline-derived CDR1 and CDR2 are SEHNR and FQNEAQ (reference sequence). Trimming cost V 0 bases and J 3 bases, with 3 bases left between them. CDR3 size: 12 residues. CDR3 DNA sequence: TGTGCCAGCAGCTTAGCGGTCTACGAGCAGTACTTC. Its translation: CASSLAVYEQYF.

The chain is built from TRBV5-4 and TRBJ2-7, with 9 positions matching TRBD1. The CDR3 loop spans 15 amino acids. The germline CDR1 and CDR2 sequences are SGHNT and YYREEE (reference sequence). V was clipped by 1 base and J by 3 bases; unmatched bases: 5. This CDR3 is CASSLPGQGIYEQYF. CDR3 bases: TGTGCCAGCAGCTTGCCGGGACAGGGTATCTACGAGCAGTACTTC.

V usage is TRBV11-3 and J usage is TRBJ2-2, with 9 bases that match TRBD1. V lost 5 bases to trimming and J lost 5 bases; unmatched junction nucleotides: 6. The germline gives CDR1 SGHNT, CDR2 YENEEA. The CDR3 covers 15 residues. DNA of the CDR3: TGTGCCAGCAGCCCTTCGGACAGGGGAACCGGGGAGCTGTTTTTT. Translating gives CASSPSDRGTGELFF.

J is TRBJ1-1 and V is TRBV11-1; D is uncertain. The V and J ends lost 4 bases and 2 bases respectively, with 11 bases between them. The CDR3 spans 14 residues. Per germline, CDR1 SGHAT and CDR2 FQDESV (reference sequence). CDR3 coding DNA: TGTGCCAGCAGCTCCCGTATAGCTAACACTGAAGCTTTCTTT. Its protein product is CASSSRIANTEAFF.

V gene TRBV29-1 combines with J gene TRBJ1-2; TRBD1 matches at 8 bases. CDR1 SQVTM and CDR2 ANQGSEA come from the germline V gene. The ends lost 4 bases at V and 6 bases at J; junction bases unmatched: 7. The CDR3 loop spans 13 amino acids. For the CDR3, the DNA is TGCAGCGTTGCCCCCCAGGGGGCTAATGGCTACACCTTC. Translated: CSVAPQGANGYTF. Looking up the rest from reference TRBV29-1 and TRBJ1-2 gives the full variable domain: SAVISQKPSRDICQRGTSLTIQCQVDSQVTMMFWYRQQPGQSLTLIATANQGSEATYESGFVIDKFPISRPNLTFSTLTVSNMSPEDSSIYLCSVAPQGANGYTFGSGTRLTVV.

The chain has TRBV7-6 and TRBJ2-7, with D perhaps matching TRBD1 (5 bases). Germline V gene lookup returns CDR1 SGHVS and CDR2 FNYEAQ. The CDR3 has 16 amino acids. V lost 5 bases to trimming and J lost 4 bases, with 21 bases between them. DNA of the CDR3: TGTGCCAGCAGCCCCGGCGGTGGGGCGGCGAATTACGAGCAGTACTTC. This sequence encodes CASSPGGGAANYEQYF. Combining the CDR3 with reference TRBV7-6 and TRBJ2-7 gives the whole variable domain GAGVSQSPRYKVTKRGQDVALRCDPISGHVSLYWYRQALGQGPEFLTYFNYEAQQDKSGLPNDRFSAERPEGSISTLTIQRTEQRDSAMYRCASSPGGGAANYEQYFGPGTRLTVT.

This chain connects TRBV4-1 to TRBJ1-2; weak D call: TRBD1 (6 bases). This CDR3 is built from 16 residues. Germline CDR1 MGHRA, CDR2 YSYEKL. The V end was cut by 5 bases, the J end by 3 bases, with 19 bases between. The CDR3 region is CASSAILTGKDYGYTF. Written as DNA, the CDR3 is TGCGCCAGCAGCGCCATTTTGACAGGCAAGGACTATGGCTACACCTTC.

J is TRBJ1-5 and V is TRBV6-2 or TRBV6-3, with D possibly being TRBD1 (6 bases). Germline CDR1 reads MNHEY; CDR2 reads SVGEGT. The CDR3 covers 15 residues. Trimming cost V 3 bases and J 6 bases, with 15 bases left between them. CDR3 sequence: CASSYGDRRRQPQHF. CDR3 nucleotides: TGTGCCAGCAGTTATGGCGACAGGAGACGTCAGCCCCAGCATTTT.

CDR3 nucleotides: TGTGCCAGCAGTTTACCGTTAGGTAGAGCTAATGAAAAACTGTTTTTT. Translating gives CASSLPLGRANEKLFF. The V call is TRBV28, the J call TRBJ1-4; no firm D call. The CDR3 is 16 amino acids. CDR1 is MDHEN and CDR2 is SYDVKM in the germline V gene. Trimming removed 2 bases from V and 3 bases from J, with 13 bases in between.

CDR3 residues: CASSLSEGGNEKLFF. The DNA of the CDR3 is TGCGCCAGCAGCTTGAGTGAGGGGGGAAATGAAAAACTGTTTTTT. This chain links TRBV5-1 with TRBJ1-4; TRBD1 is a possible D gene (6 bases). The ends were cut back, 1 base at V and 5 bases at J, with 12 bases in the middle. Germline-derived CDR1 and CDR2 are SGHRS and YFSETQ. CDR3 length: 15 amino acids.

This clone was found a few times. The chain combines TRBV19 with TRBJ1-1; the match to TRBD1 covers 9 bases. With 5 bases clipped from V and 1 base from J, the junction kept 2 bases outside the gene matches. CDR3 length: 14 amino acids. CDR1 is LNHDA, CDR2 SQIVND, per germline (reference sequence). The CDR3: CASSWTGANTEAFF. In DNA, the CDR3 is TGTGCCAGTAGTTGGACAGGGGCGAACACTGAAGCTTTCTTT.

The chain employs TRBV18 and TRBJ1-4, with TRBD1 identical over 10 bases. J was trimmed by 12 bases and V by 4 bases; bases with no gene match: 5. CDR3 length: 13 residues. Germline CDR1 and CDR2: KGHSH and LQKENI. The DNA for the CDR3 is TGTGCCAGCTCACTTCCGGACAGGGGGGAACTGTTTTTT. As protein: CASSLPDRGELFF.

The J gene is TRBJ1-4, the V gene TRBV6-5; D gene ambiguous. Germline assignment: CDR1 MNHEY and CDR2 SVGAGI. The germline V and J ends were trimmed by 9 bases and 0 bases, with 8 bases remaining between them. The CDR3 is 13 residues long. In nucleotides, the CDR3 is TGTGCCAGTCCGGACGCAACTAATGAAAAACTGTTTTTT. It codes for CASPDATNEKLFF.

The CDR3: CASSLGSASGRETQYF. The CDR3 DNA reads as TGTGCCAGCAGCTTGGGGTCGGCTAGTGGGAGAGAGACCCAGTACTTC. This rearrangement joins TRBV7-3 to TRBJ2-5; the D gene is possibly TRBD2 (5 bases). Germline V gene lookup returns CDR1 SGHTA and CDR2 FQGTGA. This CDR3 has 16 residues. V was clipped by 3 bases and J by 4 bases, with 18 bases between them.

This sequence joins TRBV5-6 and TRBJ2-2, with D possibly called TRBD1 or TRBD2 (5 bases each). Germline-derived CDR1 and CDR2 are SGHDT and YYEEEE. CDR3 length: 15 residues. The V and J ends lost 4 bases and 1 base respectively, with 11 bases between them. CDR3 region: CASSLFGGNTGELFF. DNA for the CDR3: TGTGCCAGCAGCCTGTTTGGGGGGAACACCGGGGAGCTGTTTTTT.

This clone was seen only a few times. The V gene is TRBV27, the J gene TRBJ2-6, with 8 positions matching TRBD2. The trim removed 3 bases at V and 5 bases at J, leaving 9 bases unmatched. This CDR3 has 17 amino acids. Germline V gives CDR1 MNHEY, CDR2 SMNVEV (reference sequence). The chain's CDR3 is CASSFFGGASRANVLTF. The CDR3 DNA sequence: TGTGCCAGCAGTTTTTTCGGGGGGGCCTCCCGGGCCAACGTCCTGACTTTC.

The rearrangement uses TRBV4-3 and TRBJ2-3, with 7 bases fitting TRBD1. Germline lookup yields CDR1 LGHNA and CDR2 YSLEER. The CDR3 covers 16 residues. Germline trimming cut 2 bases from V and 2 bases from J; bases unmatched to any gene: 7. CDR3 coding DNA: TGCGCCAGCAGCCAAAGGGGGCTAGCCCCCACAGATACGCAGTATTTT. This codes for CASSQRGLAPTDTQYF.

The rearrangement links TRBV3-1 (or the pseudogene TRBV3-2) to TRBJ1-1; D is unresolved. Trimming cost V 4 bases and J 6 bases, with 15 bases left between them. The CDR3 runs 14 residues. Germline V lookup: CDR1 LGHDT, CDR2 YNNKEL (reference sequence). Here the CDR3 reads CASSPKLDLPEAFF. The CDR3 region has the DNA TGTGCCAGCAGCCCCAAGCTCGATCTGCCTGAAGCTTTCTTT.

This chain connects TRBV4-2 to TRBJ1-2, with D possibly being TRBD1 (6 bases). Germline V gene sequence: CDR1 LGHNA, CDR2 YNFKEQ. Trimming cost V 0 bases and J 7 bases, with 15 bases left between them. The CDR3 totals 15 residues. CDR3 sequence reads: CASSQEEVQGFGYTF. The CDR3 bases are TGTGCCAGCAGCCAAGAAGAGGTCCAGGGGTTTGGCTACACCTTC.

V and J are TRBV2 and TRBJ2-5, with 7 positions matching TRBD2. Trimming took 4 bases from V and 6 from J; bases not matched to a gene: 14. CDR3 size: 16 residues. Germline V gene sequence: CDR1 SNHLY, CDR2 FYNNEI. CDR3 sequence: CASSVGERTGGKTQYF. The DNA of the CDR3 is TGTGCCAGCAGTGTCGGGGAGCGGACGGGGGGAAAGACCCAGTACTTC.

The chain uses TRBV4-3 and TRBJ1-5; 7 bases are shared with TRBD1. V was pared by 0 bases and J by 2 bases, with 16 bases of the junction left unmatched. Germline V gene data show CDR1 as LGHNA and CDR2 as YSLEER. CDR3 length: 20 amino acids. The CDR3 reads CASSQDKEGAKFYRNQPQHF. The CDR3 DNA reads TGCGCCAGCAGCCAAGATAAGGAGGGGGCGAAATTTTATCGCAATCAGCCCCAGCATTTT.